This TCR beta chain was sequenced in a study of shared T cell receptors in the human thymus. Sequenced by immunoSEQ multiplex PCR; TCRdb stores in-frame clones only, minus some. The sample holds 600,000 or so clones, over 75% seen once. CDR3 size: 15 residues. V lost 1 base, J lost 1 base, and 4 bases stayed unmatched. From germline, CDR1 is SGHVS and CDR2 FQNEAQ. This same sample was also part of a study on human thymus T cells. This second study says: Obtained as resections during corrective heart surgery, the thymus tissue was then studied. Thymic and blood repertoires showed apparently biased V and J gene usage. In unrelated individuals, thymic repertoires overlapped highly, according to related research.

The V gene is TRBV7-8, the J gene TRBJ2-7; 7 bases agree with TRBD1. The receptor was derived from a boy under three years old with a congenital heart defect. The sequenced sample was thymocytes. Here the CDR3 DNA reads TGTGCCAGCAGCTTAGGTAGGACAGGATCCTACGAGCAGTACTTC. Translation: CASSLGRTGSYEQYF. The full variable domain, completed using reference TRBV7-8 and TRBJ2-7, is GAGVSQSPRYKVAKRGQDVALRCDPISGHVSLFWYQQALGQGPEFLTYFQNEAQLDKSGLPSDRFFAERPEGSVSTLKIQRTQQEDSAVYLCASSLGRTGSYEQYFGPGTRLTVT.